The present TCR beta chain was sequenced within a study of PD-1 blockade in classical Hodgkin lymphoma. Method: immunoSEQ multiplex PCR; TCRdb's copy keeps in-frame clones and lacks some. The sample holds about 43,000 clones, roughly 72% seen once. CDR3 length: 15 amino acids. V was shortened by 6 bases and J by 0 bases, with 14 bases between the two germline ends. Germline loops: CDR1 LGHNA, CDR2 YSLEER. Each patient relapsed following autologous stem cell transplantation, and prior brentuximab vedotin exposure differed. Responses achieved at best were complete response, partial response or progressive disease.

The chain is built from TRBV4-3 and TRBJ1-2; D might be TRBD1 (6 bases). The receptor was isolated from a human donor with classical Hodgkin lymphoma. Material: peripheral blood mononuclear cells (PBMCs), obtained before the second cycle of nivolumab. CDR3 sequence: CASSSDRSTNYGYTF. For the CDR3, the DNA is TGCGCCAGCAGTTCGGACAGAAGTACTAACTATGGCTACACCTTC.